These 31 T cell receptor beta chains were all obtained from the same sample, sequenced in a study of T-cell memory formation after mild COVID-19. In TCRdb, the 5' RACE reads were re-called with MiXCR into one record per CDR3 protein. The sample carries roughly 310,000 distinct CDR3 sequences, approximately 15% recorded once. Material for sequencing was PBMCs or a T cell subset sorted from them (not recorded which). All receptors come from a man younger than 35 who had mild COVID-19 (a few samples of this study predate the infection). Cell type and time point are not known.

This clonotype came up a few times. The chain joins TRBV15 to TRBJ1-2; D gene uncertain. This CDR3 spans 16 amino acids. Germline CDR1 LNHNV, CDR2 YYDKDF (reference sequence). V was shortened by 0 bases and J by 3 bases, with 14 bases between the two germline ends. The chain's CDR3 is CATSRDRGRLHYGYTF. The CDR3 DNA reads as TGTGCCACCAGCAGAGATCGCGGCAGGCTTCACTATGGCTACACCTTC.

This clonotype was counted only a few times. V usage is TRBV5-1 and J usage is TRBJ1-2; 8 bases fit TRBD1. The V gene end was trimmed by 4 bases and the J gene end by 2 bases; junction bases not matched to a gene: 10. The CDR3 totals 16 residues. Per germline, CDR1 SGHRS and CDR2 YFSETQ. CDR3 nucleotides: TGCGCCAGCAGCCAGGGGACAGGTCCATTGAACTATGGCTACACCTTC. It translates to CASSQGTGPLNYGYTF.

J is TRBJ1-1 and V is TRBV4-1, with D tentatively TRBD1 (5 bases). Germline lookup yields CDR1 MGHRA and CDR2 YSYEKL. The CDR3 sequence is 14 residues long. V lost 5 bases and J 0 bases, leaving 10 bases between the germline ends. The CDR3: CASSARGLNTEAFF. CDR3 nucleotides: TGCGCCAGCAGCGCAAGGGGCTTGAACACTGAAGCTTTCTTT.

This clonotype was counted between two and nine times. The chain has TRBV20-1 and TRBJ2-5; TRBD2 agrees at 8 bases. Germline CDR1 and CDR2: DFQATT and SNEGSKA (reference sequence). The CDR3 extends over 14 amino acids. J was trimmed by 5 bases and V by 7 bases; bases with no gene match: 12. The CDR3 nucleotides read TGCAGTGTGGAGACGGGGGGGCCTTATGAGACCCAGTACTTC. Amino acids: CSVETGGPYETQYF.

This clonotype has more than one count but fewer than ten. This CDR3 reads CASSSSLFLAYEQYF. In DNA form, the CDR3 reads TGTGCCAGCAGTAGCTCCCTGTTTTTGGCTTACGAGCAGTACTTC. This chain joins TRBV12-3 or TRBV12-4 and TRBJ2-7; unclear D gene. The CDR3 runs to 15 residues. V was pared by 5 bases and J by 4 bases, with 18 bases between.

This clonotype was found a few times. The rearrangement links TRBV7-9 to TRBJ2-1; D possibly corresponds to TRBD2 (7 bases). This CDR3 region has 15 residues. CDR1 is SEHNR and CDR2 is FQNEAQ in the germline V gene (reference sequence). V lost 6 bases, J lost 6 bases, and 18 bases lay in between. CDR3 amino acids: CASRPWGGAFNEQFF. CDR3 sequence (DNA): TGTGCCAGCAGACCCTGGGGGGGGGCCTTCAATGAGCAGTTCTTC.

This chain connects TRBV10-3 to TRBJ2-1; no clear D. CDR3 length: 13 residues. The V end lost 10 bases, the J end lost 6 bases, and 16 bases lay between the germline ends. The germline gives CDR1 ENHRY, CDR2 SYGVKD. CDR3 bases: TGTGCCACTGGGCAAGCGCAGATCAATGAGCAGTTCTTC. Translation: CATGQAQINEQFF.

This clonotype turned up a few times. The chain carries TRBV4-1 and TRBJ2-2, with 8 bases that match TRBD2. Looked up from germline, CDR1 is MGHRA and CDR2 is YSYEKL. This CDR3 has 17 residues. Trimming took 4 bases from V and 1 from J; bases not matched to a gene: 8. The CDR3 protein is CASSPRGRGENTGELFF. The CDR3 bases are TGCGCCAGCAGCCCCCGTGGGCGGGGGGAGAACACCGGGGAGCTGTTTTTT.

The chain employs TRBV7-8 and TRBJ1-2; weak D call: TRBD1 (6 bases). The germline V gene has CDR1 SGHVS and CDR2 FQNEAQ. The CDR3 length is 15 residues. The V end lost 5 bases, the J end lost 4 bases, and 17 bases lay between the germline ends. As DNA, the CDR3 is TGTGCCAGCAGCAGCTACAGGGAAGTCGGCTATGGCTACACCTTC. The encoded protein is CASSSYREVGYGYTF.

V gene TRBV5-1 combines with J gene TRBJ1-2; D gene unclear. This CDR3 comprises 14 residues. Trimming cost V 4 bases and J 8 bases, with 18 bases left between them. Germline loops: CDR1 SGHRS, CDR2 YFSETQ. CDR3 bases: TGCGCCAGCAGCCTCTCGGGCCTAAGTAGCGGCTACACCTTC. It yields the protein CASSLSGLSSGYTF. The complete variable domain, with remaining parts taken from reference TRBV5-1 and TRBJ1-2, reads KAGVTQTPRYLIKTRGQQVTLSCSPISGHRSVSWYQQTPGQGLQFLFEYFSETQRNKGNFPGRFSGRQFSNSRSEMNVSTLELGDSALYLCASSLSGLSSGYTFGSGTRLTVV.

This clonotype was detected only a few times. V and J are TRBV7-9 and TRBJ2-7; D is unresolved. Trimming took 2 bases from V and 5 from J, leaving 13 bases between them. The germline V gene encodes CDR1 SEHNR and CDR2 FQNEAQ (reference sequence). The CDR3 runs 14 residues. The CDR3 bases are TGTGCCAGCAGCTTAAGTGGGCGATTCGACGAGCAGTACGTC. Residues: CASSLSGRFDEQYV.

The chain carries TRBV7-9 and TRBJ1-1, with D tentatively TRBD1 (5 bases). V was clipped by 5 bases and J by 9 bases, with 16 bases between them. This CDR3 comprises 13 residues. The germline V gene encodes CDR1 SEHNR and CDR2 FQNEAQ (reference sequence). The CDR3 loop reads CASSLLSRDKAFF. The CDR3 DNA is TGTGCCAGCAGCCTCTTGAGCAGGGATAAAGCTTTCTTT.

The V and J genes are TRBV6-1 and TRBJ1-2; 9 nucleotides align to TRBD1. The CDR3 is 12 residues long. Germline-derived CDR1 and CDR2 are MNHNS and SASEGT. The trim removed 6 bases at V and 11 bases at J, leaving 7 bases unmatched. This CDR3 reads CASSFRTGDYTF. The CDR3 coding sequence is TGTGCCAGCAGCTTCCGGACAGGGGATTACACCTTC.

This clonotype has only a few counts. V and J are TRBV18 and TRBJ2-1; TRBD1 is a possible D gene (6 bases). The CDR3 length is 12 residues. Trimming took off 2 bases at V and 16 bases at J, with 15 bases between the two ends. Germline CDR1 reads KGHSH; CDR2 reads LQKENI. The DNA of the CDR3 is TGTGCCAGCTCACCAAGGGACACCAAGTCTTTCTTC. This translates into CASSPRDTKSFF.

This clonotype was seen repeatedly, ten times or more. The V and J genes are TRBV7-9 and TRBJ1-1; tentative D call: TRBD1 (5 bases). Per germline, CDR1 SEHNR and CDR2 FQNEAQ (reference sequence). Deletions cut 3 bases from V and 1 base from J, with 9 bases between. The CDR3 contains 14 residues. The CDR3 region is CASSLGVGNTEAFF. DNA of the CDR3: TGTGCCAGCAGCTTGGGGGTCGGGAACACTGAAGCTTTCTTT.

The V call is TRBV5-5, the J call TRBJ1-4; the D is unclear. The CDR3 runs 16 residues. Trimming pared 7 bases from V and 0 bases from J, leaving 16 bases between. CDR1 SGHKS and CDR2 YYEKEE come from the germline V gene (reference sequence). CDR3 coding DNA: TGTGCCAGCCGACGTCGAGGAGGGCCAACTAATGAAAAACTGTTTTTT. Protein: CASRRRGGPTNEKLFF.

This rearrangement joins TRBV5-5 to TRBJ2-5; 13 positions match TRBD2. Germline V lookup: CDR1 SGHKS, CDR2 YYEKEE (reference sequence). The CDR3 loop spans 16 amino acids. With V trimmed by 3 bases and J by 2 bases, 4 bases remained unmatched. CDR3 region: CASSSGTSGVQETQYF. The CDR3, as DNA: TGTGCCAGCAGCTCCGGGACTAGCGGGGTTCAAGAGACCCAGTACTTC.

This clonotype was seen a handful of times. The V call is TRBV7-9, the J call TRBJ2-3, with TRBD2 identical over 8 bases. J lost 4 bases, V lost 4 bases, and 7 bases had no gene match. In germline, CDR1 is SEHNR, CDR2 FQNEAQ (reference sequence). CDR3 size: 15 residues. CDR3 sequence: CASSSAGGPADTQYF. CDR3 nucleotides: TGTGCCAGCAGCTCGGCGGGGGGCCCCGCAGATACGCAGTATTTT.

In its sample, this clonotype was seen a few times. The chain combines TRBV5-6 with TRBJ1-1; D remains ambiguous. Germline V gene lookup returns CDR1 SGHDT and CDR2 YYEEEE. The CDR3 has 14 residues. Trimming pared 3 bases from V and 0 bases from J, leaving 9 bases between. The CDR3 region is CASSSLGVNTEAFF. CDR3 sequence (DNA): TGTGCCAGCAGCTCGCTTGGAGTGAACACTGAAGCTTTCTTT.

This clonotype was counted between two and nine times. The rearrangement uses TRBV18 and TRBJ2-7, with D maybe TRBD2 (6 bases). V lost 2 bases to trimming and J lost 2 bases, with 13 bases between them. Germline loops: CDR1 KGHSH, CDR2 LQKENI. There are 15 residues in the CDR3. The CDR3 region has the DNA TGTGCCAGCTCACCATCTGGAGGGGAGGCCTACGAGCAGTACTTC. Protein: CASSPSGGEAYEQYF. Supplemented by reference TRBV18 and TRBJ2-7, the full variable domain reads NAGVMQNPRHLVRRRGQEARLRCSPMKGHSHVYWYRQLPEEGLKFMVYLQKENIIDESGMPKERFSAEFPKEGPSILRIQQVVRGDSAAYFCASSPSGGEAYEQYFGPGTRLTVT.

This rearrangement joins TRBV7-2 to TRBJ2-5; a weak D match, TRBD2 (5 bases). The CDR3 is 14 residues long. The V and J ends lost 0 bases and 7 bases respectively, with 12 bases between them. Germline CDR1 reads SGHTA; CDR2 reads FQGNSA. The CDR3 DNA sequence: TGTGCCAGCAGCTTAGCTCCTAGCCGAGGGACCCAGTACTTC. It is translated as CASSLAPSRGTQYF.

This clonotype was detected only a few times. In DNA form, the CDR3 reads TGCGCCAGCAGCTTGGTCCCGGGGTCCTACGAGCAGTACGTC. Translation gives CASSLVPGSYEQYV. The genes are TRBV5-1 and TRBJ2-7, with D perhaps matching TRBD2 (5 bases). V lost 0 bases and J 1 base, leaving 8 bases between the germline ends. This CDR3 is 14 amino acids long. Per germline, CDR1 SGHRS and CDR2 YFSETQ.

This chain uses TRBV20-1 with TRBJ2-5; no clear D gene. The CDR3 is 13 amino acids. The germline gives CDR1 DFQATT, CDR2 SNEGSKA (reference sequence). The CDR3: CTPFGRLQETQYF. The DNA for the CDR3 is TGCACCCCCTTCGGACGGCTCCAAGAGACCCAGTACTTC.

This clonotype was recorded a few times. This sequence joins TRBV3-1 and TRBJ2-3; 8 positions agree with TRBD1. The trim removed 5 bases at V and 1 base at J, leaving 5 bases unmatched. There are 15 residues in the CDR3. Germline-derived CDR1 and CDR2 are LGHDT and YNNKEL (reference sequence). In nucleotides, the CDR3 is TGTGCCAGCAGCTCCAGACAGGGGCGCACAGATACGCAGTATTTT. The encoded protein is CASSSRQGRTDTQYF.

In its sample, this clonotype was seen many times. The chain is built from TRBV7-6 and TRBJ2-7; tentatively, D is TRBD1 (5 bases). This CDR3 has 15 amino acids. Germline-derived CDR1 and CDR2 are SGHVS and FNYEAQ. The ends were cut back, 3 bases at V and 0 bases at J, with 12 bases in the middle. CDR3 nucleotide sequence: TGTGCCAGCAGCTTTAGGACATCAAGCTCCTACGAGCAGTACTTC. Residues: CASSFRTSSSYEQYF. The variable domain in full, completed from reference TRBV7-6 and TRBJ2-7, reads GAGVSQSPRYKVTKRGQDVALRCDPISGHVSLYWYRQALGQGPEFLTYFNYEAQQDKSGLPNDRFSAERPEGSISTLTIQRTEQRDSAMYRCASSFRTSSSYEQYFGPGTRLTVT.

The V and J genes are TRBV4-1 and TRBJ2-3, with TRBD2 identical over 9 bases. Germline CDR1 is MGHRA and CDR2 is YSYEKL. The CDR3 runs to 15 residues. With V trimmed by 3 bases and J by 0 bases, 1 base remained unmatched. CDR3 amino acids: CASSHSGGSTDTQYF. CDR3 DNA sequence: TGCGCCAGCAGCCATAGCGGGGGTAGCACAGATACGCAGTATTTT.

This clonotype was seen many times. The rearrangement links TRBV12-3 or TRBV12-4 to TRBJ1-2; D is undetermined. The CDR3 is made up of 14 amino acids. The ends were cut back, 6 bases at V and 8 bases at J, with 19 bases in the middle. In nucleotides, the CDR3 is TGTGCCAGCAGGGACGAGGACGGTGCTGGAGGCTACACCTTC. It yields the protein CASRDEDGAGGYTF.

This clonotype was counted a few times. The chain uses TRBV7-9 and TRBJ1-6; D not resolved. Trimming took 4 bases from V and 6 from J, leaving 13 bases between them. Germline CDR1 is SEHNR and CDR2 is FQNEAQ (reference sequence). This CDR3 region has 15 residues. CDR3 loop: CASSSRPIGNSPLHF. In DNA, the CDR3 is TGTGCCAGCAGCTCCCGACCGATCGGTAATTCACCCCTCCACTTT.

This clonotype was detected only a few times. This chain joins TRBV11-1 and TRBJ2-7; D is ambiguous. Germline V CDR1 and CDR2: SGHAT, FQDESV (reference sequence). The CDR3 has 12 amino acids. V lost 4 bases, J lost 2 bases, and 6 bases lay in between. The DNA for the CDR3 is TGTGCCAGCAGCTCGAGCCCCTACGAGCAGTACGTC. Translating it yields CASSSSPYEQYV.

This clonotype turned up a few times. The rearrangement uses TRBV7-2 and TRBJ2-7; D perhaps matches TRBD1 (5 bases). Germline V lookup: CDR1 SGHTA, CDR2 FQGNSA. The CDR3 consists of 15 residues. V lost 2 bases and J 3 bases, leaving 14 bases between the germline ends. The CDR3 loop reads CASSLTGRYVYEQYV. The CDR3 region has the DNA TGTGCCAGCAGCTTAACAGGTCGTTATGTCTACGAGCAGTACGTC.

This clonotype came up many times. This chain links TRBV12-3 or TRBV12-4 with TRBJ2-1, with TRBD1 identical over 7 bases. The CDR3 contains 13 residues. The V and J ends lost 4 bases and 8 bases, in that order; junction bases with no gene match: 5. The CDR3 DNA reads TGTGCCAGCAGTTCACAGGGGAACCATGAGCAGTTCTTC. This encodes CASSSQGNHEQFF.